The rows below give T cell receptor beta chains drawn from one sample of a study of blood T cell repertoires in COVID-19. The table came from immunoSEQ multiplex PCR; TCRdb's copy has only in-frame clones and leaves some out. The table records about 120,000 clones, approximately 85% of them present only once. Sequenced input: peripheral blood. The origin of the receptors is a woman aged 60-75 years with COVID-19, enrolled during active disease. The CDR3 runs from the conserved cysteine through the conserved F or W. The D gene is left open where the match is weak. Clone sizes are given selectively: once, few, many, or a class where the clone is expanded.

D gene	V gene	clone size	CDR3 length	J gene	CDR3 protein	CDR3 DNA
-	TRBV19	-	17	TRBJ1-5	CASSRLITGKGNQPQHF	TGTGCCAGTAGTCGACTGATAACAGGGAAGGGCAATCAGCCCCAGCATTTT
-	TRBV5-8	-	14	TRBJ1-1	CASSLVQGGTEAFF	TGTGCCAGCAGCTTAGTCCAGGGAGGCACTGAAGCTTTCTTT
-	TRBV3-1/TRBV3-2	once	14	TRBJ1-1	CASSQDLANTEAFF	TGTGCCAGCAGCCAAGATCTGGCGAACACTGAAGCTTTCTTT
TRBD2	TRBV5-1	-	16	TRBJ2-6	CASSFRGGAGANVLTF	TGCGCCAGCAGCTTTCGGGGGGGGGCCGGGGCCAACGTCCTGACTTTC
TRBD1	TRBV7-7	-	16	TRBJ2-2	CASSLLGGWNTGELFF	TGTGCCAGCAGCTTATTAGGGGGCTGGAACACCGGGGAGCTGTTTTTT
TRBD1	TRBV19	-	15	TRBJ1-3	CASSGQPHSGNTIYF	TGTGCCAGCTCGGGACAGCCTCATTCTGGAAACACCATATATTTT
-	TRBV27	-	15	TRBJ1-4	CASTPRGSPNEKLFF	TGTGCCAGCACCCCCCGCGGCAGCCCGAATGAAAAACTGTTTTTT
-	TRBV10-3	-	15	TRBJ1-6	CAISQGQLPNSPLHF	TGTGCCATCAGCCAGGGCCAGCTCCCTAATTCACCCCTCCACTTT
-	TRBV29-1	-	12	TRBJ2-1	CSGGRGSYEQFF	TGCAGCGGAGGCAGGGGTAGCTATGAGCAGTTCTTC
TRBD1	TRBV19	-	15	TRBJ2-5	CASSISLSRGQTQYF	TGTGCCAGTAGTATCTCGCTCAGCAGGGGGCAGACCCAGTACTTC
TRBD1	TRBV29-1	-	14	TRBJ2-7	CSVTDRGLSYEQYF	TGCAGCGTTACGGACAGGGGCCTTTCCTACGAGCAGTACTTC
-	TRBV5-4	-	12	TRBJ2-7	CASSNQGYEQYF	TGTGCCAGCTCCAATCAGGGTTACGAGCAGTACTTC
TRBD2	TRBV7-6	once	16	TRBJ2-1	CASSSRRGGLYNEQFF	TGTGCCAGCAGCTCCCGTCGGGGGGGCCTCTACAATGAGCAGTTCTTC
-	TRBV3-1/TRBV3-2	-	15	TRBJ1-4	CASSQQVATNEKLFF	TGTGCCAGCAGCCAACAGGTTGCAACTAATGAAAAACTGTTTTTT
-	TRBV5-1	once	16	TRBJ1-2	CASSLAHTGAHYGYTF	TGCGCCAGCAGCTTGGCCCATACAGGAGCGCACTATGGCTACACCTTC
TRBD2	TRBV5-1	-	13	TRBJ2-1	CASRLTSSYEQFF	TGCGCCAGCAGACTGACTAGCTCATATGAGCAGTTCTTC
-	TRBV5-1	few	14	TRBJ2-7	CASSLAGIPYEQYF	TGCGCCAGCAGCTTGGCCGGGATCCCCTACGAGCAGTACTTC
-	TRBV2	-	14	TRBJ1-1	CASRAGIVDTEAFF	TGTGCCAGCAGGGCAGGGATCGTCGACACTGAAGCTTTCTTT
TRBD2	TRBV10-3	-	15	TRBJ2-2	CAIRMGLANTGELFF	TGTGCCATCAGGATGGGACTAGCAAACACCGGGGAGCTGTTTTTT
-	TRBV5-1	-	15	TRBJ2-7	CASSLGDTGSYEQYF	TGCGCCAGCAGCTTGGGCGACACTGGCTCCTACGAGCAGTACTTC
-	TRBV5-1	-	13	TRBJ1-1	CASSFSPGREAFF	TGCGCCAGCAGCTTTTCCCCGGGGAGGGAAGCTTTCTTT
TRBD1	TRBV5-1	-	16	TRBJ2-1	CASSSFRDRGSNEQFF	TGCGCCAGCAGCTCGTTCCGGGACAGGGGCAGCAATGAGCAGTTCTTC
TRBD1	TRBV19	-	15	TRBJ1-2	CASSTRTGSNYGYTF	TGTGCCAGTAGTACCCGGACAGGGAGTAACTATGGCTACACCTTC
-	TRBV5-1	-	13	TRBJ1-1	CASRKDAGAEAFF	TGCGCCAGCAGAAAAGACGCCGGGGCTGAAGCTTTCTTT
-	TRBV6-5	-	16	TRBJ1-5	CASSYSGTPSNQPQHF	TGTGCCAGCAGTTACTCAGGGACACCTAGCAATCAGCCCCAGCATTTT
TRBD2	TRBV7-3	-	16	TRBJ2-2	CASSQGTSGGPGELFF	TGTGCCAGCAGCCAAGGGACTAGCGGGGGACCCGGGGAGCTGTTTTTT
TRBD1	TRBV7-9	-	15	TRBJ2-5	CASSLQGAGGETQYF	TGTGCCAGCAGCCTCCAGGGGGCTGGAGGAGAGACCCAGTACTTC
TRBD1	TRBV6-6	-	13	TRBJ2-1	CASSGDRGNEQFF	TGTGCCAGCAGTGGGGACAGGGGGAATGAGCAGTTCTTC
-	TRBV2	-	14	TRBJ1-5	CASSEQGGNQPQHF	TGTGCCAGCAGTGAACAGGGTGGCAATCAGCCCCAGCATTTT
-	TRBV24-1	-	15	TRBJ2-1	CATSDAGTPYNEQFF	TGTGCCACCAGTGATGCCGGGACTCCCTACAATGAGCAGTTCTTC
TRBD1	TRBV6-5	-	14	TRBJ1-1	CASSLPGGRAEAFF	TGTGCCAGCAGTCTCCCAGGGGGCAGAGCTGAAGCTTTCTTT